Listed below are T cell receptor beta chains from one sample, sequenced in a study of identifying expanded T cells in peripheral blood. The repertoire was sequenced with immunoSEQ multiplex PCR; TCRdb's copy has only in-frame clones and lacks some. The sample carries around 57,000 clones, about 87% recorded once. The specimen sequenced was blood. These receptors all stem from a person aged 18 to 75 in good health. CDR3s include the opening cysteine and the closing phenylalanine or tryptophan. Fields, in order: J gene, V gene, CDR3 protein.

J: TRBJ2-5; V: TRBV5-1; CDR3: CASSWTSGVQETQYF
J: TRBJ2-3; V: TRBV6-4; CDR3: CASSDSPTGTDTQYF
J: TRBJ2-7; V: TRBV28; CDR3: CASSLPYRELSYEQYF
J: TRBJ2-5; V: TRBV5-4; CDR3: CASSLVEGPGETQYF
J: TRBJ2-3; V: TRBV5-4; CDR3: CASSGSGVDTQYF
J: TRBJ1-5; V: TRBV28; CDR3: CASSPAPQPQHF
J: TRBJ2-7; V: TRBV4-1; CDR3: CASSQTRIRDIPSDEQYF
J: TRBJ2-7; V: TRBV6-5; CDR3: CASRPTGTYEQYF
J: TRBJ1-5; V: TRBV28; CDR3: CASSLSPSSDQPQHF
J: TRBJ2-4; V: TRBV9; CDR3: CAALGSKNIQYF
J: TRBJ1-5; V: TRBV28; CDR3: CASKASQVSQPQHF
J: TRBJ1-4; V: TRBV6-1; CDR3: CASSEALREQGGEKLFF
J: TRBJ2-7; V: TRBV28; CDR3: CASSMDEGSSYEQYF
J: TRBJ2-1; V: TRBV6-4; CDR3: CASSDSSEGSYNEQFF
J: TRBJ1-3; V: TRBV7-2; CDR3: CASSSTGNSGNTIYF
J: TRBJ1-4; V: TRBV27; CDR3: CASSLTNRALNEKLFF
J: TRBJ2-1; V: TRBV6-1; CDR3: CATGQDSYNEQFF
J: TRBJ1-2; V: TRBV6-1; CDR3: CASEGGNYGYTF
J: TRBJ1-2; V: TRBV30; CDR3: CAWSPDFNYGYTF
J: TRBJ2-7; V: TRBV5-5; CDR3: CASSTYWDSYEQYF
J: TRBJ1-3; V: TRBV2; CDR3: CASTPGAVGNTIYF
J: TRBJ2-1; V: TRBV4-2; CDR3: CASSQEEGAGNEQFF
J: TRBJ2-5; V: TRBV7-8; CDR3: CASRTSGRAGEETQYF
J: TRBJ2-7; V: TRBV14; CDR3: CASSQVAGYEQYF
J: TRBJ2-1; V: TRBV4-1; CDR3: CASSQFVRTEGGEQFF
J: TRBJ1-4; V: TRBV5-1; CDR3: CASSLAVSNEKLFF
J: TRBJ2-2; V: TRBV28; CDR3: CASSLYESRDTGELFF
J: TRBJ2-4; V: TRBV28; CDR3: CASSLTSGHLRAKNIQYF
J: TRBJ1-4; V: TRBV6-6; CDR3: CASSYRGNEKLFF
J: TRBJ1-3; V: TRBV4-1; CDR3: CASSQAGLGNTIYF
J: TRBJ1-2; V: TRBV28; CDR3: CASTSGQTNYGYTF
J: TRBJ2-7; V: TRBV6-5; CDR3: CASSSPRTGYEQYF
J: TRBJ2-3; V: TRBV27; CDR3: CASSRTGGAGDTQYF
J: TRBJ2-1; V: TRBV27; CDR3: CASRAPTRDPSYNEQFF
J: TRBJ1-2; V: TRBV9; CDR3: CASSATANYGYTF
J: TRBJ1-1; V: TRBV5-1; CDR3: CASSPGQGTEAFF
J: TRBJ1-6; V: TRBV27; CDR3: CASSMGQDNSPLHF
J: TRBJ1-2; V: TRBV7-8; CDR3: CASSLDSNYGYTF
J: TRBJ2-5; V: TRBV27; CDR3: CASVRDIGKETQYF
J: TRBJ2-1; V: TRBV7-9; CDR3: CASSLAGSGGHNEQFF
J: TRBJ2-7; V: TRBV7-2; CDR3: CASSLDSSGRAPYF